This T cell receptor beta chain was obtained from a study of shared clonotypes between healthy human individuals (dated by TCRdb to about 2020). The study in broad terms: The cohort included three men and a couple of women between 18 and 49 years of age. The study deeply sequenced blood TCR repertoires of about five healthy adults to estimate repertoire size and the extent of clonotype sharing between individuals. Leukapheresis yielded between about 0.9 and 10 billion PBMCs per donor. To increase sequencing depth and limit assay-specific biases, TCR repertoire library preparation and sequencing were carried out by different laboratories using diverse techniques. For each donor, three plates each were used for CD4 naive and CD4 memory, two plates were used for CD8 naive, and one plate was used for CD8 memory.

The donors were healthy, HIV-negative adults who had no recently reported acute infections or vaccinations. Every donor was a Caucasian adult living in Nashville, Tennessee, USA. Magnetic negative selection was used to enrich CD4+ T cells, after which naive cells were positively selected on CD45RA and the negative fraction became the memory subset. Blood was collected by leukapheresis, and PBMCs were isolated by Ficoll-Histopaque density gradient centrifugation and then cryopreserved in liquid nitrogen vapor phase. Analytical flow cytometry was used to check the purity and quantity of each magnetically sorted T cell population. Each sorted fraction had its genomic DNA isolated and then quantified by UV absorbance on a Nanodrop 2000c. Broad study findings and their caveats: Sampling was restricted to blood, and TCR repertoires in tissues likely differ from the TCR repertoires found in blood. Clonotypes shared by all four sorted-subset donors showed higher generation probabilities than non-shared clonotypes. Pairwise subsampling led to the expectation that sequencing depth would affect the degree of clonotype sharing among donors. Even with the large sequencing depth, rarefaction of the sorted-subset datasets indicated that sequencing was incomplete. The small number of donors limited the genetic and exposure-history diversity represented. Naive subsets generally had larger estimated clonotype richness than memory subsets did. Across a few donors, about 5% of naive CD4, 3% to 4% of naive CD8, about 2.3% of memory CD4, and 0.3% to 0.45% of memory CD8 clonotypes were shared.

Details on this clone: What antigen it recognizes has not been identified. No base quality values were provided; no much bigger clone lies one nucleotide off.

Using the deep immunoSEQ assay, TCR CDR3 regions were amplified from genomic DNA by multiplex PCR. Genomic DNA extracted from each cell subset was distributed evenly over all wells of several immunoSEQ 96-well plates, and each plate served as one replicate. For sorted subsets, about 210 ng of genomic DNA, equivalent to roughly 33,000 T cell genomes, went into each replicate PCR. Purified libraries were measured with a Qubit 3.0 fluorometer, size-checked on a Bioanalyzer 2100, and measured again with the KAPA Library Quantification kit. Every immunoSEQ 96-well plate was sequenced on a dedicated single-read 150-cycle Illumina NextSeq 550 flow cell. Under the source paper's analysis protocol: Because only junctional sequences without quality scores were contained in the immunoSEQ output, filtering matching that applied to full-length reads could not be performed. To assign V/J genes and CDR3, sequences were annotated using PyIR, a Python wrapper for IgBLAST v1.9, with IMGT germline references. Reads with weak V/J assignments (E-value above 1e-6), missing CDR3, stop codons, out-of-frame junctions, or ambiguous translated residues were removed. V3J clonotypes were defined by identical inferred V gene, J gene, and CDR3 amino acid sequence. To compute the percentage overlap between repertoires, the number of shared unique clonotypes was divided by the size of the smaller repertoire. Repertoire richness was assessed with RTK rarefaction, the Chao1 estimator, and Recon v2.1 estimates of unobserved clonotypes. Generation probabilities for all TCRbeta clonotypes obtained by the gDNA method from a few donors were computed using OLGA. TCRdb mirrors the immuneACCESS table, restricted to in-frame sequences. Some clones are absent from its copies; in checked studies, under half trace to an unresolved V gene, and the reason for the others is unknown. V and J calls plus clone size are reproduced from that table; the DNA served to infer D and trimming. Present in this sample are around 990,000 clones, 60% to 85% of which were seen just once. 0.89% of the sample belongs to the ten largest clones.

Trimming takes 5 bases off V and 3 bases off J; junction bases not matched to a gene: 11. Measured from the cysteine to the phenylalanine, the CDR3 is 17 residues long. The sequence is cut down to CDR3 DNA, 51 bases in frame from base 1. CDR1 and CDR2 were assigned from the germline V gene (reference sequence) as GTSNPN and SVGIG. Sequencing input: memory CD4+ T cells from PBMCs. The sample's cell subset or site label, decoded: CD45RA-negative fraction. Recombination connected TRBV30 to TRBJ2-5, with 14 bases in between that match TRBD2. The TCR originated in a man aged 18 to 29 in good health. Some clones in this sample may be carry-over from other donors' samples. CDR3 loop: CAWGVSGLAGVKETQYF. In nucleotide form, the sequence is TGTGCCTGGGGGGTTTCGGGACTAGCGGGAGTTAAAGAGACCCAGTACTTC.